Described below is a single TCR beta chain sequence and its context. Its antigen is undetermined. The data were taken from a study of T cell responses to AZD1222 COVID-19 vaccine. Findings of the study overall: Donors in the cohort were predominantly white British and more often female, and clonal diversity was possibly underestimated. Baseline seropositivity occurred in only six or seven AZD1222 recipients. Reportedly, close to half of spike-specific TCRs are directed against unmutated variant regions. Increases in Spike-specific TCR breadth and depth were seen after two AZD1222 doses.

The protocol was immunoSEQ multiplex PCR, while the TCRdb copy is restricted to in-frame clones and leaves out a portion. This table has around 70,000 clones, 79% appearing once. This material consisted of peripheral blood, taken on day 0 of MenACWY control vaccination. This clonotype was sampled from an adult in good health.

This CDR3 is CATSRDAGMGQPQHF. DNA of the CDR3: TGTGCCACCAGCAGAGATGCGGGAATGGGTCAGCCCCAGCATTTT. The chain employs TRBV15 and TRBJ1-5; D call uncertain. This CDR3 spans 15 amino acids. Trimming removed 0 bases at V and 6 bases at J, with 12 bases between. The germline V gene encodes CDR1 LNHNV and CDR2 YYDKDF (reference sequence).